This TCR beta chain was captured in a study of T-cell memory formation after mild COVID-19. Across the study: Clustering of TCRs was largely donor specific.

The ends lost 5 bases at V and 5 bases at J; junction bases unmatched: 11. Germline V CDR1 and CDR2: DFQATT, SNEGSKA (reference sequence). This CDR3 contains 14 residues. MiXCR, run by TCRdb on the 5' RACE reads, gives a single entry per CDR3 protein. Among approximately 490,000 distinct CDR3 sequences, roughly 20% were seen once, and the ten largest hold about 12%. The chain uses TRBV20-1 and TRBJ2-5; 7 nucleotides line up with TRBD1. The TCR was taken from an adult woman who had mild COVID-19 (a few samples of this study predate the infection). Cell type and time point are not known. The sequenced material came from PBMCs or a T cell subset sorted from them (not recorded which). CDR3 residues: CSADNMGQRETQYF. CDR3 nucleotides: TGCAGTGCTGACAATATGGGACAGAGGGAGACCCAGTACTTC.